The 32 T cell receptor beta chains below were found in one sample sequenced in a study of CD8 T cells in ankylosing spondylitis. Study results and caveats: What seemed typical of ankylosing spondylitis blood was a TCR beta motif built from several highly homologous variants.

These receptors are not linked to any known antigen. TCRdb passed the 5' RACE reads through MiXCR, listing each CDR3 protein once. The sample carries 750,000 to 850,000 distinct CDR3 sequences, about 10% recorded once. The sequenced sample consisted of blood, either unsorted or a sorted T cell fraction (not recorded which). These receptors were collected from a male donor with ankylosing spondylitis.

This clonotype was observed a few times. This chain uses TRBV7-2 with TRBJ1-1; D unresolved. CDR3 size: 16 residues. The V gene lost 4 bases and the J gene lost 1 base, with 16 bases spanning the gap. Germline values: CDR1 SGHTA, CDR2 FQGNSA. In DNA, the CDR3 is TGTGCCAGCAGCTCGTTTGGGCGGGGAACGAACACTGAAGCTTTCTTT. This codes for CASSSFGRGTNTEAFF.

The CDR3, as DNA: TGCAGCGTTGAAAGCTGGGGGAACACTGAAGCTTTCTTT. Its translation is CSVESWGNTEAFF. The rearrangement uses TRBV29-1 and TRBJ1-1, with D unclear. The CDR3 totals 13 residues. The V gene's germline CDR1 is SQVTM and CDR2 ANQGSEA. The V gene lost 2 bases and the J gene lost 1 base, with 8 bases spanning the gap.

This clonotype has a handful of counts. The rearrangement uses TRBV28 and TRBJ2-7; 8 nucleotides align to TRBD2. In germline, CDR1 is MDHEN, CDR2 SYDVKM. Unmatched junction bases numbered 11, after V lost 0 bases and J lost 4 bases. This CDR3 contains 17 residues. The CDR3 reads CASSLWVGLAGGYEQYF. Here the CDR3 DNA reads TGTGCCAGCAGTTTATGGGTCGGGCTAGCGGGCGGTTACGAGCAGTACTTC. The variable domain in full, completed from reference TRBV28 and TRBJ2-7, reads DVKVTQSSRYLVKRTGEKVFLECVQDMDHENMFWYRQDPGLGLRLIYFSYDVKMKEKGDIPEGYSVSREKKERFSLILESASTNQTSMYLCASSLWVGLAGGYEQYFGPGTRLTVT.

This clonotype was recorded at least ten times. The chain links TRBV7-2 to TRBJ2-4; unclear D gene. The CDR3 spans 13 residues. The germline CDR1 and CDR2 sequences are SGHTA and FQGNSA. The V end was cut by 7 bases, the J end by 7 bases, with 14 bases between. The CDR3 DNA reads TGTGCCAGCACCACAGTCCCCGGGAACATTCAGTACTTC. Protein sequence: CASTTVPGNIQYF.

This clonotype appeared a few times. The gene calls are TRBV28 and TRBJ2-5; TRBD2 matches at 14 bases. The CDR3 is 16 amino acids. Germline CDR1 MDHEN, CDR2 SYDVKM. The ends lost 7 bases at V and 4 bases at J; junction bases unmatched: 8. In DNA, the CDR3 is TGTGCCAGCATTCGGGGGGGACTAGCGGGAGTAGAGACCCAGTACTTC. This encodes CASIRGGLAGVETQYF.

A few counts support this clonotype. CDR3 amino acids: CASRVGQNQPQHF. In DNA form, the CDR3 reads TGTGCCAGCCGGGTAGGGCAAAATCAGCCCCAGCATTTT. V usage is TRBV6-1 and J usage is TRBJ1-5; D unclear. The V end was cut by 8 bases, the J end by 4 bases, with 12 bases between. Germline assignment: CDR1 MNHNS and CDR2 SASEGT. The CDR3 length is 13 residues.

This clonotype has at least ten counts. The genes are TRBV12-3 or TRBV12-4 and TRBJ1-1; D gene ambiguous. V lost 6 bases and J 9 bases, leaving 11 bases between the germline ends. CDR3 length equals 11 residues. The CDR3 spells CASSPLRQAFF. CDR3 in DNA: TGTGCCAGCAGCCCGTTAAGACAAGCTTTCTTT.

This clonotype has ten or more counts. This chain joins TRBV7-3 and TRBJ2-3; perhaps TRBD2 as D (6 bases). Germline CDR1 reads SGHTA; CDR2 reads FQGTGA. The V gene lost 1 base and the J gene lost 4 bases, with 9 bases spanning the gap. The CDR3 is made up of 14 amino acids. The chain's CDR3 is CASSLIPSADTQYF. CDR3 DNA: TGTGCCAGCAGCTTAATCCCTAGCGCAGATACGCAGTATTTT.

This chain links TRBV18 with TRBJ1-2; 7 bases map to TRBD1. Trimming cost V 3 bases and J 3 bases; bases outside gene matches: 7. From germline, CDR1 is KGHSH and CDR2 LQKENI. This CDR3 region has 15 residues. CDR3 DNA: TGTGCCAGCTCACCTGCGACAGGGTTAGACTATGGCTACACCTTC. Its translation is CASSPATGLDYGYTF.

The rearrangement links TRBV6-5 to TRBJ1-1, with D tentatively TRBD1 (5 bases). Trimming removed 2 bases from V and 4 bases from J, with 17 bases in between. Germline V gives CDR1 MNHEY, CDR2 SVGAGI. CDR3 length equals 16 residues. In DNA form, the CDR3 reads TGTGCCAGCAGTTACGTCGGGCTGGGGGTCTCCACTGAAGCTTTCTTT. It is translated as CASSYVGLGVSTEAFF.

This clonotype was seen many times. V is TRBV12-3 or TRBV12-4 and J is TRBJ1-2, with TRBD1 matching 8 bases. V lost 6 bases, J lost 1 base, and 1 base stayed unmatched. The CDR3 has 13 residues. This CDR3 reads CASRTGVNYGYTF. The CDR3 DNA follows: TGTGCCAGCAGGACAGGGGTTAACTATGGCTACACCTTC.

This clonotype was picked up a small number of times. The CDR3 protein is CSYTTYGPLDEQYF. The CDR3 DNA follows: TGCAGTTATACCACCTACGGGCCCCTAGACGAGCAGTACTTC. The gene calls are TRBV29-1 and TRBJ2-7; D remains unclear. Germline V gene lookup returns CDR1 SQVTM and CDR2 ANQGSEA. The CDR3 runs 14 residues.

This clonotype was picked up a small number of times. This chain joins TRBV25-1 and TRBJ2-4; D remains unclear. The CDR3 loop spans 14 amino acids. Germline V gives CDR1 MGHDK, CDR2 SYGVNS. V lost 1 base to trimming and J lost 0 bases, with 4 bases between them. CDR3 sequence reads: CASSESVAKNIQYF. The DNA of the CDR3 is TGTGCCAGCAGTGAATCAGTAGCCAAAAACATTCAGTACTTC.

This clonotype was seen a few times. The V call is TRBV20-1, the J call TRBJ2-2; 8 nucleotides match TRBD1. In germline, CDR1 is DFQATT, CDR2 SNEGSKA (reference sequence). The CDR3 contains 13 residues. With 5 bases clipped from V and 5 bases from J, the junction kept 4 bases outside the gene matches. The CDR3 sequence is CSARRQGTGELFF. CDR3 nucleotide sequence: TGCAGTGCTCGCCGACAGGGGACCGGGGAGCTGTTTTTT.

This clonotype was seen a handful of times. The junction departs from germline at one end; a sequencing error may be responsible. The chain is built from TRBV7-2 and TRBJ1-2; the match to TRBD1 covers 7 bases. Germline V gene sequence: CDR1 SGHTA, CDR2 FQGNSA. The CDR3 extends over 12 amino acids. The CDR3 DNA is TGTGCCAGCAGCTTAGCTGGGACAGAAAGAGACTTC. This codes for CASSLAGTERDF. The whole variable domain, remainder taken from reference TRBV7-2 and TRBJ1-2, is GAGVSQSPSNKVTEKGKDVELRCDPISGHTALYWYRQSLGQGLEFLIYFQGNSAPDKSGLPSDRFSAERTGGSVSTLTIQRTQQEDSAVYLCASSLAGTERDFGSGTRLTVV.

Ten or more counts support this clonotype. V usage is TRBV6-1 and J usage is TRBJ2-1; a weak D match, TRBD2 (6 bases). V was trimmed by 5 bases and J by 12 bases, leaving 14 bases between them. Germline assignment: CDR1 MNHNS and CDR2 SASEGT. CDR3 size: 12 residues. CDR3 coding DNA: TGTGCCAGCAGTCCGCTGGGAGGAAGGCAGTTCTTC. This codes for CASSPLGGRQFF.

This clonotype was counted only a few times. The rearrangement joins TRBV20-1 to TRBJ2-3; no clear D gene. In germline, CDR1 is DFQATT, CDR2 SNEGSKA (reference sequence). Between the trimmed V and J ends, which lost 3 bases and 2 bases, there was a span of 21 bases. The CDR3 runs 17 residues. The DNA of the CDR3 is TGCAGTGCTAGTCATTTAGCAGGCGCCCAACACACAGATACGCAGTATTTT. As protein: CSASHLAGAQHTDTQYF.

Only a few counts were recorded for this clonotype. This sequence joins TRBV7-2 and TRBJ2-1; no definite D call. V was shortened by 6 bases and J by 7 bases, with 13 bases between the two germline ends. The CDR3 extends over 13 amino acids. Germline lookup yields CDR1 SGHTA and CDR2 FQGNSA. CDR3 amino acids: CASRVKNSNEQFF. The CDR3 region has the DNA TGTGCCAGCAGAGTGAAAAATAGTAATGAGCAGTTCTTC.

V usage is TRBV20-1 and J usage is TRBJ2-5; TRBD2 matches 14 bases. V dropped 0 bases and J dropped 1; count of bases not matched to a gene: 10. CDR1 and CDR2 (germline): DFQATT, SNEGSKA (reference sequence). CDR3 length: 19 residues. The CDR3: CSARDRTSGRSAPQETQYF. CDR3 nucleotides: TGCAGTGCTAGAGATAGGACTAGCGGGAGGTCGGCACCCCAAGAGACCCAGTACTTC.

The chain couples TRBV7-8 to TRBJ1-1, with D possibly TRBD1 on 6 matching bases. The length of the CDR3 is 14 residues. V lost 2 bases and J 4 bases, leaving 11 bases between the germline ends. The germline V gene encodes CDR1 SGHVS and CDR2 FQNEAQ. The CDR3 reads CASSLRAGATEAFF. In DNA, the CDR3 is TGTGCCAGCAGCTTAAGGGCAGGGGCCACTGAAGCTTTCTTT.

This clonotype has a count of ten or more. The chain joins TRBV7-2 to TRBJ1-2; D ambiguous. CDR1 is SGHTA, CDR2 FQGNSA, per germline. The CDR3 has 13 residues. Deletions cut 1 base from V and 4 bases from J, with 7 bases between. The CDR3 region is CASSLVDTYGYTF. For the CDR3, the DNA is TGTGCCAGCAGCTTAGTAGACACCTATGGCTACACCTTC.

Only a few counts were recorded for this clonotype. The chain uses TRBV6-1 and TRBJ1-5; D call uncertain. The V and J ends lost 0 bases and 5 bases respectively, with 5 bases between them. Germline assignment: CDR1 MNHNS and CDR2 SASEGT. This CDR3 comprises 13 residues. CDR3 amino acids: CASSEAPDQPQHF. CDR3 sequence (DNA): TGTGCCAGCAGTGAAGCCCCCGATCAGCCCCAGCATTTT.

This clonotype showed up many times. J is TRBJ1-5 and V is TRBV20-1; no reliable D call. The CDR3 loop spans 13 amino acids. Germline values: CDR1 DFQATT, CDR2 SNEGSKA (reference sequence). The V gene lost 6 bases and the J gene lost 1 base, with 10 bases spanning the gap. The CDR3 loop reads CSATEDSNQPQHF. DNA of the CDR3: TGCAGTGCCACCGAGGACAGCAATCAGCCCCAGCATTTT.

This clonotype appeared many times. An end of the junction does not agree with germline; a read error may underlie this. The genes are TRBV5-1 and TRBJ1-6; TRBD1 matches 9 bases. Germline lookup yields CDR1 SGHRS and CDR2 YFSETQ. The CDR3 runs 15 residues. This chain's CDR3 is CASSRGTGNNSPLHF. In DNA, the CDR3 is TGTGCCAGCAGCCGCGGGACAGGGAATAATTCACCCCTCCACTTT. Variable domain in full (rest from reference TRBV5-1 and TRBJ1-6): KAGVTQTPRYLIKTRGQQVTLSCSPISGHRSVSWYQQTPGQGLQFLFEYFSETQRNKGNFPGRFSGRQFSNSRSEMNVSTLELGDSALYLCASSRGTGNNSPLHFGNGTRLTVT.

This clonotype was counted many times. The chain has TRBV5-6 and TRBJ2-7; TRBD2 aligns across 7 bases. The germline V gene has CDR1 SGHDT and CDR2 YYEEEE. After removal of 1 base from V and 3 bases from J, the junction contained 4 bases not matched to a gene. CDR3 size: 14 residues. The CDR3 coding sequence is TGTGCCAGCAGCTTGCTCCTAGCGGTCTACGAGCAGTACTTC. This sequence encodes CASSLLLAVYEQYF.

The CDR3 DNA sequence: TGTGCCAGCAGTTTATTGGGGGGAGGTCAGCCCCAGCATTTT. Its protein product is CASSLLGGGQPQHF. This sequence joins TRBV28 and TRBJ1-5, with D possibly being TRBD1 (5 bases). Per the germline V gene, CDR1 is MDHEN and CDR2 is SYDVKM. The V and J ends lost 1 base and 6 bases respectively, with 10 bases between them. The CDR3 has 14 residues.

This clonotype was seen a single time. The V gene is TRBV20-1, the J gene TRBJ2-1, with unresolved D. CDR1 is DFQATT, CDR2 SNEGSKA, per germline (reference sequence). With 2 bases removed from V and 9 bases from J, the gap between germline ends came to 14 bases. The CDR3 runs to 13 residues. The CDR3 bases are TGCAGTGCTAGACAACCGGTTCCCACTGAGCAGTTCTTC. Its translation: CSARQPVPTEQFF.

This chain's CDR3 is CASTTEVEETQYF. The CDR3 DNA is TGTGCCAGCACCACTGAAGTCGAAGAGACCCAGTACTTC. The rearrangement links TRBV28 to TRBJ2-5; D is unresolved. Trimming stripped 7 bases from V and 3 bases from J, with 12 bases between. The germline V gene has CDR1 MDHEN and CDR2 SYDVKM. There are 13 residues in the CDR3.

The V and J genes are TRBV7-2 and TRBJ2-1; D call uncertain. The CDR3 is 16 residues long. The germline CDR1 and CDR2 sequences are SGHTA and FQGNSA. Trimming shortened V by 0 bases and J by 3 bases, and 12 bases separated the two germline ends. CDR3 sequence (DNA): TGTGCCAGCAGCTTAGCGAGATCAGCGATCTACAATGAGCAGTTCTTC. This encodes CASSLARSAIYNEQFF.

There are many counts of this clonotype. The CDR3: CASRVTGGSYNEQFF. The CDR3 DNA reads as TGCGCCAGCAGGGTGACAGGGGGCTCCTACAATGAGCAGTTCTTC. The genes are TRBV5-1 and TRBJ2-1; 9 bases align to TRBD1. Trimming at V came to 5 bases and at J to 0 bases, leaving 3 bases not matched to a gene. The CDR3 runs to 15 residues. Germline CDR1 and CDR2: SGHRS and YFSETQ.

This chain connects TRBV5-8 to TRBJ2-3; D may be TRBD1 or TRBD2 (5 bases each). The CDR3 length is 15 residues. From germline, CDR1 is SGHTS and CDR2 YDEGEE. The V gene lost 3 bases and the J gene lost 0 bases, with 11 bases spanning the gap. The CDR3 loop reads CASSSGTGSTDTQYF. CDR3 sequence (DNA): TGTGCCAGCAGCTCCGGGACCGGTAGCACAGATACGCAGTATTTT.

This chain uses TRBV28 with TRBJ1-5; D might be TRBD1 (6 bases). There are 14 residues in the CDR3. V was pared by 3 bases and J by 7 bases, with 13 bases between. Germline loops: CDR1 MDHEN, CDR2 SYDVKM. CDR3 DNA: TGTGCCAGCAGTTTGCCCAACCAGGGGCAGCCCCAGCATTTT. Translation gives CASSLPNQGQPQHF.